This TCR beta chain comes out of a study of T cells after yellow fever vaccination. Trimming pared 2 bases from V and 6 bases from J, leaving 8 bases between. The CDR3 loop spans 14 amino acids. Germline CDR1 is MRHNA and CDR2 is SNTAGT. TCRdb ran MiXCR on the 5' RACE reads and lists one entry per CDR3 protein. The sample contains under 600,000 distinct CDR3 sequences, roughly 14% of which appear only once. This clonotype has at least ten counts. V usage is TRBV6-4 and J usage is TRBJ1-6, with D tentatively TRBD1 (5 bases). This sequence was found in a young man who received the YFV17D yellow fever vaccine. Material: PBMCs, obtained on the day of the yellow fever booster vaccination. The CDR3 loop reads CASSDGGVNSPLHF. Written as DNA, the CDR3 is TGTGCCAGCAGTGACGGAGGGGTTAATTCACCCCTCCACTTT.